This TCR beta chain was sequenced in a study of shared clonotypes between healthy human individuals (dated by TCRdb to the early 2020s). About the study as a whole: The cohort included a few men and two women between 18 and 49 years of age. To estimate repertoire size and how much clonotype sharing occurs between individuals, the study deeply sequenced the blood TCR repertoires of five or six healthy adults. Different laboratories and diverse techniques were used to prepare libraries and sequence TCR repertoires, to increase sequencing depth and limit assay-specific biases. Each donor's leukapheresis produced roughly between about 0.9 and 9.5 billion PBMCs. Per donor, three plates each were used for CD4 naive and CD4 memory, two for CD8 naive, and one for CD8 memory. On the study overall, not on this receptor specifically: Sampling was restricted to blood, and TCR repertoires in tissues likely differ from the TCR repertoires found in blood. Naive subsets generally had larger estimated clonotype richness than memory subsets did. Higher generation probabilities were observed for clonotypes shared by all four sorted-subset donors than for non-shared clonotypes. Based on pairwise subsampling, the degree of clonotype sharing among donors was expected to be affected by sequencing depth. Because the study included only a small number of donors, the genetic and exposure-history diversity represented was limited. Roughly 5% of naive CD4, 3.5% of naive CD8, roughly 2.5% of memory CD4, and less than 0.45% of memory CD8 clonotypes were shared across a handful of donors. Incomplete sequencing was indicated by rarefaction of sorted-subset datasets, despite the large sequencing depth.

Donors were healthy HIV-negative adults with no recently reported acute infections or vaccinations. Only Caucasian adults living in Nashville, Tennessee, USA were represented among the donors. CD4+ T cells were enriched through magnetic negative selection, after which naive cells were positively selected on CD45RA and the remaining negative fraction served as the memory subset. After blood collection by leukapheresis, PBMCs were isolated using Ficoll-Histopaque density gradient centrifugation and then cryopreserved in the vapor phase of liquid nitrogen. Analytical flow cytometry was used to check the purity and quantity of each magnetically sorted T cell population. From each sorted fraction, genomic DNA was isolated and quantified by UV absorbance on a Nanodrop 2000c. Note on this clone: Its target antigen remains unknown. No qualities accompany the bases; no much larger clone lies one base away.

Using the deep immunoSEQ assay, TCR CDR3 regions were amplified from genomic DNA by multiplex PCR. Extracted genomic DNA from each cell subset was distributed evenly across all wells of several immunoSEQ 96-well plates, and each plate was treated as a replicate. For sorted subsets, 200 to 250 ng of genomic DNA, equivalent to 25,000 to 35,000 T cell genomes, went into each replicate PCR. Purified libraries were quantified with a Qubit 3.0 fluorometer, sized on a Bioanalyzer 2100, and re-quantified with the KAPA Library Quantification kit. Every immunoSEQ 96-well plate was sequenced on a separate single-read 150-cycle Illumina NextSeq 550 flow cell. For the original study's pipeline: Because only junctional sequences without quality scores were contained in the immunoSEQ output, filtering matching that applied to full-length reads could not be performed. To assign V/J genes and CDR3, sequences were annotated against IMGT germline references using PyIR, a Python wrapper for IgBLAST v1.9. Reads were removed for weak V/J assignments (E-value above 1e-6), missing CDR3, stop codons, out-of-frame junctions, or ambiguous translated residues. V3J clonotypes were defined as sequences sharing the same inferred V gene, J gene, and CDR3 amino acid sequence. The percentage overlap between two repertoires was calculated by dividing the number of shared unique clonotypes by the size of the smaller repertoire. RTK rarefaction, the Chao1 estimator, and Recon v2.1 estimates of unobserved clonotypes were used to assess repertoire richness. Generation probabilities were computed with OLGA for all TCRbeta clonotypes obtained by the gDNA method from four donors. Imported from immuneACCESS, the table was reduced by TCRdb to in-frame sequences with V and J called. These copies leave out some clones; in studies compared against another copy, an unresolved V gene accounts for under half, and the cause of the remainder is not known. Clone size and V and J calls were adopted from that table, with D and trimming inferred from the DNA. In all, the sample holds about 1 million clones, and about 70% of those were seen once. Together, the top ten hold nearly 1.5% of the sample.

The germline V gene provides CDR1 SGHAT and CDR2 FQNNGV. Trimming removed 4 bases from V and 4 bases from J; the gene matches leave 10 bases unexplained. The CDR3 spans 16 residues, from the cysteine through the phenylalanine. Just the 48-base CDR3 DNA is kept, in frame starting at base 1. This TCR was sampled from a man between 18 and 29 years old in good health. Recombination linked TRBV11-2 to TRBJ2-5, and 9 bases in between align with TRBD1. The sequenced sample was memory CD4+ T cells sorted from blood. According to the study, the label for this sample's cell subset or site signals: CD45RA-negative fraction. The nucleotide sequence reads TGTGCCAGCAGCTCTTGGGACAGGGCCCCGCCAGAGACCCAGTACTTC. Its amino acids are CASSSWDRAPPETQYF. The full variable domain, completed from the reference TRBV11-2 and TRBJ2-5 proteins outside the CDR3, reads EAGVAQSPRYKIIEKRQSVAFWCNPISGHATLYWYQQILGQGPKLLIQFQNNGVVDDSQLPKDRFSAERLKGVDSTLKIQPAKLEDSAVYLCASSSWDRAPPETQYFGPGTRLLVL.